What follows are 7 T cell receptor beta chains derived from one specimen sequenced in a study of CD8 T cells in ankylosing spondylitis. TCRdb passed the 5' RACE reads through MiXCR, listing each CDR3 protein once. The top ten hold 15% to 20% of the sample, which has 700,000 or so distinct CDR3 sequences, 15% to 20% seen once. Points from the study as a whole: A TCR beta motif made of about 8 highly homologous variants seemed typical of ankylosing spondylitis blood.

What these receptors recognize is not known. The sequenced material came from blood, either unsorted or a sorted T cell fraction (not recorded which). Receptors originate from a male donor with ankylosing spondylitis.

The sample holds a few counts of this clonotype. This sequence joins TRBV5-6 and TRBJ1-1; D remains unclear. V was cut by 6 bases and J by 5 bases, with 20 bases left in between. The length of the CDR3 is 15 residues. Looked up from germline, CDR1 is SGHDT and CDR2 is YYEEEE. The CDR3 nucleotides read TGTGCCAGCACCTACGTTGGGAACTCGGTGACTGAAGCTTTCTTT. The encoded protein is CASTYVGNSVTEAFF.

This clonotype was seen a few times. V gene TRBV10-3 combines with J gene TRBJ1-1; perhaps TRBD1 as D (5 bases). The V and J ends lost 0 bases and 1 base respectively, with 12 bases between them. The CDR3 consists of 16 residues. The germline V gene has CDR1 ENHRY and CDR2 SYGVKD. The DNA for the CDR3 is TGTGCCATCAGTGAGTCCTCGAGGGGCCAGAACACTGAAGCTTTCTTT. Protein product: CAISESSRGQNTEAFF.

The V gene is TRBV7-9, the J gene TRBJ1-1; 8 nucleotides align to TRBD1. CDR1 is SEHNR, CDR2 FQNEAQ, per germline (reference sequence). V shed 4 bases and J 3 bases; nucleotides not matched to a gene: 4. The CDR3 has 14 amino acids. Written as DNA, the CDR3 is TGTGCCAGCAGCTACCAGACAGGGGACACTGAAGCTTTCTTT. Its protein is CASSYQTGDTEAFF.

This sequence joins TRBV18 and TRBJ1-1; D is ambiguous. Germline CDR1 reads KGHSH; CDR2 reads LQKENI. V lost 2 bases to trimming and J lost 2 bases, with 9 bases between them. The CDR3 is made up of 14 amino acids. The CDR3 loop reads CASSPMPANTEAFF. The DNA for the CDR3 is TGTGCCAGCTCACCAATGCCAGCAAACACTGAAGCTTTCTTT.

On this clonotype itself: Being one base from a much bigger clone, this may be a read error. CDR3 nucleotide sequence: TGTGCCAGCAGCGGGACAGGGAGCAGAGAGACCCAGTACTTC. Translating it yields CASSGTGSRETQYF. The chain is built from TRBV7-2 and TRBJ2-5; 9 bases map to TRBD1. Unmatched junction bases numbered 5, after V lost 5 bases and J lost 4 bases. The CDR3 spans 14 residues. Germline CDR1 and CDR2: SGHTA and FQGNSA.

The rearrangement links TRBV29-1 to TRBJ1-1; a possible D gene is TRBD1 (5 bases). The CDR3 totals 13 residues. Per the germline V gene, CDR1 is SQVTM and CDR2 is ANQGSEA. The V end lost 6 bases, the J end lost 3 bases, and 14 bases lay between the germline ends. The CDR3 DNA sequence: TGCAGCGTAGCCCAGAGCAGGGACACTGAAGCTTTCTTT. It translates to CSVAQSRDTEAFF. Using reference TRBV29-1 and TRBJ1-1 for the parts outside the CDR3, the full variable domain is SAVISQKPSRDICQRGTSLTIQCQVDSQVTMMFWYRQQPGQSLTLIATANQGSEATYESGFVIDKFPISRPNLTFSTLTVSNMSPEDSSIYLCSVAQSRDTEAFFGQGTRLTVV.

This clonotype came up a few times. J is TRBJ2-5 and V is TRBV29-1; D is uncertain. Germline V gene sequence: CDR1 SQVTM, CDR2 ANQGSEA. This CDR3 is built from 13 residues. V was clipped by 2 bases and J by 7 bases, with 14 bases between them. CDR3 nucleotides: TGCAGCGTTGAAATAAGTCACAGCCCGACCCAGTACTTC. Encoded protein: CSVEISHSPTQYF.